Each of the 15 T cell receptor beta chains below was sequenced from the same sample in a study of shared clonotypes between healthy human individuals. The repertoire was sequenced with immunoSEQ multiplex PCR; TCRdb's copy has only in-frame clones and lacks some. The profile shows about 1.5 million clones, around 97% of them singletons. Sequencing was carried out using naive CD4+ T cells sorted from blood. Subset: CD45RA+ positively selected. Receptors were obtained from a man aged 25 to 40 in good health.

The rearrangement joins TRBV5-4 to TRBJ2-7; 8 bases fit TRBD1. This CDR3 comprises 14 residues. Germline-derived CDR1 and CDR2 are SGHNT and YYREEE (reference sequence). The J segment lost 0 bases and the V segment lost 5 bases, leaving 4 bases of the junction unmatched. DNA of the CDR3: TGTGCCAGCAGTCGACAGGGGATCTCCTACGAGCAGTACTTC. As protein: CASSRQGISYEQYF.

This chain links TRBV28 with TRBJ1-2; TRBD1 matches at 12 bases. The germline CDR1 and CDR2 sequences are MDHEN and SYDVKM. This CDR3 is built from 19 residues. J was trimmed by 3 bases and V by 3 bases; bases with no gene match: 14. The CDR3 coding sequence is TGTGCCAGCAGTTTTCTCTTGGGACAGGGGGCATCCAGGGACTATGGCTACACCTTC. This codes for CASSFLLGQGASRDYGYTF.

This clone has only one observation. The DNA of the CDR3 is TGTGCCACCAGCAGCTTGGACAGGAGGAACACCGGGGAGCTGTTTTTT. Amino acid sequence: CATSSLDRRNTGELFF. This chain connects TRBV15 to TRBJ2-2; 7 positions agree with TRBD1. The CDR3 runs to 16 residues. Germline CDR1 is LNHNV and CDR2 is YYDKDF (reference sequence). With V trimmed by 3 bases and J by 1 base, 5 bases remained unmatched.

This clone was detected only once. The chain couples TRBV28 to TRBJ1-5; no reliable D call. The CDR3 has 12 residues. The germline CDR1 and CDR2 sequences are MDHEN and SYDVKM. With 3 bases removed from V and 9 bases from J, the gap between germline ends came to 9 bases. The DNA of the CDR3 is TGTGCCAGCAGTTTGCCAGGCGGGCCCCAGCATTTT. Translating it yields CASSLPGGPQHF. The complete variable domain, with remaining parts taken from reference TRBV28 and TRBJ1-5, reads DVKVTQSSRYLVKRTGEKVFLECVQDMDHENMFWYRQDPGLGLRLIYFSYDVKMKEKGDIPEGYSVSREKKERFSLILESASTNQTSMYLCASSLPGGPQHFGDGTRLSIL.

The table lists this clone with a count of one. The rearrangement joins TRBV29-1 to TRBJ1-1, with D unresolved. Per germline, CDR1 SQVTM and CDR2 ANQGSEA. V was trimmed by 5 bases and J by 4 bases, leaving 11 bases between them. This CDR3 is built from 12 residues. The CDR3 nucleotides are TGCAGCGTTCACACCCAGCTCACTGAAGCTTTCTTT. It encodes CSVHTQLTEAFF.

The chain is built from TRBV6-6 and TRBJ2-2; D gene uncertain. V was clipped by 5 bases and J by 7 bases, with 17 bases between them. This CDR3 has 15 amino acids. Germline CDR1 and CDR2: MNHNY and SVGAGI (reference sequence). The CDR3 sequence: CASSPVKGLIGELFF. The DNA of the CDR3 is TGTGCCAGCAGTCCAGTTAAAGGGCTTATCGGGGAGCTGTTTTTT.

V gene TRBV5-6 combines with J gene TRBJ2-7; D call uncertain. V lost 6 bases and J 6 bases, leaving 13 bases between the germline ends. The CDR3 sequence is 12 residues long. Germline V gives CDR1 SGHDT, CDR2 YYEEEE. CDR3 region: CASNLRAGEQYF. The CDR3 nucleotides read TGTGCCAGCAACCTTAGGGCAGGCGAGCAGTACTTC.

The chain links TRBV29-1 to TRBJ2-3; maybe TRBD2 (6 bases). CDR3 size: 13 residues. Trimming took 4 bases from V and 2 from J, leaving 10 bases between them. CDR1 SQVTM and CDR2 ANQGSEA come from the germline V gene. The CDR3 DNA sequence: TGCAGCGTTGCGGGGACTTACACAGATACGCAGTATTTT. Its protein is CSVAGTYTDTQYF.

The chain employs TRBV5-1 and TRBJ2-2; 10 nucleotides match TRBD2. Germline loops: CDR1 SGHRS, CDR2 YFSETQ. The CDR3 loop spans 18 amino acids. The V segment lost 0 bases and the J segment 0 bases; nucleotides outside the gene matches: 5. CDR3 nucleotides: TGCGCCAGCAGCTTGGGTCTCCTAGCGGGAGCGAACACCGGGGAGCTGTTTTTT. As protein: CASSLGLLAGANTGELFF.

This chain connects TRBV6-5 to TRBJ1-2, with D hard to call. The V gene's germline CDR1 is MNHEY and CDR2 SVGAGI. The CDR3 is 16 residues long. Between the trimmed V and J ends, which lost 0 bases and 3 bases, there was a span of 14 bases. The CDR3 DNA sequence: TGTGCCAGCAGTTACTCGCCTGGAGTAAGGGACTATGGCTACACCTTC. It is translated as CASSYSPGVRDYGYTF.

The chain links TRBV15 to TRBJ2-3; the D is unclear. The germline V gene encodes CDR1 LNHNV and CDR2 YYDKDF (reference sequence). The CDR3 is 11 residues long. Trimming cost V 9 bases and J 2 bases, with 6 bases left between them. CDR3 region: CATRVTDTQYF. The CDR3, as DNA: TGTGCCACGCGAGTCACAGATACGCAGTATTTT.

CDR3 DNA: TGTGCCTGGACTCCTACAGGGAACTACGAGCAGTACTTC. Translating gives CAWTPTGNYEQYF. The J gene is TRBJ2-7, the V gene TRBV30; D might be TRBD1 (6 bases). The CDR3 consists of 13 residues. Trimming stripped 4 bases from V and 3 bases from J, with 13 bases between. Germline assignment: CDR1 GTSNPN and CDR2 SVGIG (reference sequence).

This clone has just one count. This rearrangement joins TRBV5-1 to TRBJ2-5, with no clear D. V gave up 4 bases and J gave up 1 base, with 8 bases separating them. This CDR3 contains 13 residues. Germline CDR1 reads SGHRS; CDR2 reads YFSETQ. The CDR3 sequence: CASSTGSQETQYF. CDR3 coding DNA: TGCGCCAGCAGCACCGGGTCCCAAGAGACCCAGTACTTC. Based on the CDR3 plus reference TRBV5-1 and TRBJ2-5, the full variable domain is KAGVTQTPRYLIKTRGQQVTLSCSPISGHRSVSWYQQTPGQGLQFLFEYFSETQRNKGNFPGRFSGRQFSNSRSEMNVSTLELGDSALYLCASSTGSQETQYFGPGTRLLVL.

The chain joins TRBV7-2 to TRBJ2-1; 8 positions agree with TRBD2. This CDR3 has 14 residues. Germline V lookup: CDR1 SGHTA, CDR2 FQGNSA. V lost 7 bases to trimming and J lost 2 bases; unmatched junction nucleotides: 4. The CDR3 sequence is CASNEGLAYNEQFF. The CDR3 DNA is TGTGCCAGCAACGAGGGACTAGCCTACAATGAGCAGTTCTTC.

V gene TRBV9 combines with J gene TRBJ1-4; D call uncertain. Deletions cut 5 bases from V and 7 bases from J, with 18 bases between. Germline V gives CDR1 SGDLS, CDR2 YYNGEE. The CDR3 runs 15 residues. The CDR3 loop is CASRLAGPKGEKLFF. The CDR3 nucleotides read TGTGCCAGCAGGTTAGCCGGACCGAAGGGTGAAAAACTGTTTTTT.